The rows below give T cell receptor beta chains drawn from one sample of a study of OX40 agonist ivuxolimab in advanced cancers. This table comes from immunoSEQ multiplex PCR, and its TCRdb copy is limited to in-frame clones, with some not included. The sample yields about 89,000 clones, approximately 90% seen once. Sequences were derived from CD4+ or CD8+ T cells sorted from blood, sampled in a trial of the OX40 agonist ivuxolimab. The receptors were sampled from an adult with an advanced solid tumor such as melanoma, head and neck, liver or kidney cancer. The CDR3 runs from the conserved cysteine through the conserved F or W. D genes are given only for firm matches. For some rows the clone size is stated as once, few or many, or as a class when expanded; others skip it.

V gene: TRBV19; clone size: .; J gene: TRBJ1-3; D gene: .; CDR3 protein: CASSIPTEYSGNTIYF; CDR3 DNA: TGTGCCAGTAGTATCCCGACGGAGTACTCTGGAAACACCATATATTTT
V gene: TRBV19; clone size: .; J gene: TRBJ1-2; D gene: TRBD1; CDR3 protein: CASNLGTGGYGGYTF; CDR3 DNA: TGTGCCAGTAACTTGGGCACAGGGGGCTATGGTGGCTACACCTTC
V gene: TRBV18; clone size: once; J gene: TRBJ2-1; D gene: .; CDR3 protein: CASSPRTGAGNEQFF; CDR3 DNA: TGTGCCAGCTCACCAAGGACGGGGGCAGGTAATGAGCAGTTCTTC
V gene: TRBV10-3; clone size: .; J gene: TRBJ2-1; D gene: .; CDR3 protein: CAIYRLPNGWNEQFF; CDR3 DNA: TGTGCCATCTACCGACTCCCTAACGGATGGAATGAGCAGTTCTTC
V gene: TRBV5-1; clone size: once; J gene: TRBJ2-7; D gene: TRBD2; CDR3 protein: CASSSPSGSVYEQYF; CDR3 DNA: TGCGCCAGCAGCTCACCTAGCGGGAGTGTCTACGAGCAGTACTTC
V gene: TRBV6-6; clone size: once; J gene: TRBJ2-6; D gene: .; CDR3 protein: CASSDTNSGANVLTF; CDR3 DNA: TGTGCCAGCAGCGACACGAACTCTGGGGCCAACGTCCTGACTTTC
V gene: TRBV29-1; clone size: .; J gene: TRBJ2-2; D gene: TRBD2; CDR3 protein: CSVAGLAAFSTGELFF; CDR3 DNA: TGCAGCGTTGCAGGGCTAGCGGCCTTTAGCACCGGGGAGCTGTTTTTT
V gene: TRBV5-6; clone size: .; J gene: TRBJ2-5; D gene: .; CDR3 protein: CASSALAPETQYF; CDR3 DNA: TGTGCCAGCAGCGCCCTGGCCCCGGAGACCCAGTACTTC
V gene: TRBV30; clone size: .; J gene: TRBJ1-1; D gene: .; CDR3 protein: CAWSSGLRPEAFF; CDR3 DNA: TGTGCCTGGTCATCGGGGTTGAGGCCTGAAGCTTTCTTT
V gene: TRBV19; clone size: .; J gene: TRBJ2-1; D gene: TRBD1; CDR3 protein: CASSLRTGENEQFF; CDR3 DNA: TGTGCCAGTAGTCTCCGGACAGGGGAGAATGAGCAGTTCTTC
V gene: TRBV6-5; clone size: .; J gene: TRBJ2-7; D gene: .; CDR3 protein: CASSYGNNEQYF; CDR3 DNA: TGTGCCAGCAGTTATGGGAATAACGAGCAGTACTTC
V gene: TRBV11-1; clone size: .; J gene: TRBJ1-1; D gene: TRBD1; CDR3 protein: CASSYWTGEGYTEAFF; CDR3 DNA: TGTGCCAGCAGCTACTGGACAGGGGAGGGGTACACTGAAGCTTTCTTT
V gene: TRBV7-2; clone size: .; J gene: TRBJ1-5; D gene: .; CDR3 protein: CASSLVENQPQHF; CDR3 DNA: TGTGCCAGCAGCTTAGTGGAGAATCAGCCCCAGCATTTT
V gene: TRBV19; clone size: .; J gene: TRBJ2-5; D gene: TRBD2; CDR3 protein: CASSDLSGGQTQYF; CDR3 DNA: TGTGCCAGTAGTGACCTTTCGGGAGGACAGACCCAGTACTTC
V gene: TRBV10-3; clone size: .; J gene: TRBJ2-5; D gene: TRBD2; CDR3 protein: CATRTGGETQYF; CDR3 DNA: TGTGCCACACGTACGGGAGGGGAGACCCAGTACTTC
V gene: TRBV9; clone size: .; J gene: TRBJ2-3; D gene: .; CDR3 protein: CASSVGVTDTQYF; CDR3 DNA: TGTGCCAGCAGCGTTGGGGTGACAGATACGCAGTATTTT
V gene: TRBV28; clone size: .; J gene: TRBJ2-3; D gene: .; CDR3 protein: CASSQAQGDTQYF; CDR3 DNA: TGTGCCAGCAGTCAGGCGCAGGGAGATACGCAGTATTTT
V gene: TRBV7-2; clone size: .; J gene: TRBJ1-2; D gene: TRBD1; CDR3 protein: CASSLGGQGDAIYGYTF; CDR3 DNA: TGTGCCAGCAGCTTAGGGGGACAGGGGGATGCTATCTATGGCTACACCTTC
V gene: TRBV4-3; clone size: .; J gene: TRBJ1-6; D gene: .; CDR3 protein: CASSLMTGEMGVNSPLHF; CDR3 DNA: TGCGCCAGCAGCCTCATGACAGGAGAAATGGGGGTTAATTCACCCCTCCACTTT
V gene: TRBV27; clone size: .; J gene: TRBJ1-4; D gene: TRBD1; CDR3 protein: CASRLTGNNEKLFF; CDR3 DNA: TGTGCCAGCAGGTTGACAGGGAATAATGAAAAACTGTTTTTT
V gene: TRBV18; clone size: few; J gene: TRBJ1-4; D gene: .; CDR3 protein: CASSPTGSEEKLFF; CDR3 DNA: TGTGCCAGCTCACCCACAGGGTCGGAAGAAAAACTGTTTTTT
V gene: TRBV5-1; clone size: few; J gene: TRBJ1-1; D gene: .; CDR3 protein: CASSSRGATEAFF; CDR3 DNA: TGCGCCAGCAGCTCCAGGGGAGCGACTGAAGCTTTCTTT
V gene: TRBV10-1; clone size: .; J gene: TRBJ2-1; D gene: .; CDR3 protein: CASSESPSYNEQFF; CDR3 DNA: TGCGCCAGCAGTGAGTCGCCCTCCTACAATGAGCAGTTCTTC
V gene: TRBV18; clone size: .; J gene: TRBJ2-7; D gene: TRBD2; CDR3 protein: CASSRGTSVYEQYF; CDR3 DNA: TGTGCCAGCTCACGGGGGACTAGCGTCTACGAGCAGTACTTC
V gene: TRBV19; clone size: .; J gene: TRBJ2-3; D gene: .; CDR3 protein: CATKEQGTDTQYF; CDR3 DNA: TGTGCCACCAAGGAGCAGGGAACAGATACGCAGTATTTT
V gene: TRBV11-2; clone size: few; J gene: TRBJ2-3; D gene: .; CDR3 protein: CASSLAGFSTDTQYF; CDR3 DNA: TGTGCCAGCAGCTTAGCAGGGTTTAGCACAGATACGCAGTATTTT
V gene: TRBV28; clone size: .; J gene: TRBJ2-7; D gene: .; CDR3 protein: CASSFAVLYEQYF; CDR3 DNA: TGTGCCAGCAGTTTCGCAGTGCTCTACGAGCAGTACTTC
V gene: TRBV29-1; clone size: .; J gene: TRBJ2-1; D gene: .; CDR3 protein: CSVGGGTYNEQFF; CDR3 DNA: TGCAGCGTTGGCGGCGGAACCTACAATGAGCAGTTCTTC
V gene: TRBV7-9; clone size: .; J gene: TRBJ1-4; D gene: .; CDR3 protein: CASSLARGTANEKLFF; CDR3 DNA: TGTGCCAGCAGCTTAGCAAGGGGAACCGCTAATGAAAAACTGTTTTTT
V gene: TRBV29-1; clone size: once; J gene: TRBJ1-1; D gene: .; CDR3 protein: CSVGHRALGTEAFF; CDR3 DNA: TGCAGCGTTGGGCACAGGGCCCTGGGCACTGAAGCTTTCTTT
V gene: TRBV19; clone size: .; J gene: TRBJ1-1; D gene: TRBD1; CDR3 protein: CASSIGTENTEAFF; CDR3 DNA: TGTGCCAGTAGTATTGGGACAGAGAACACTGAAGCTTTCTTT
V gene: TRBV7-6; clone size: .; J gene: TRBJ2-3; D gene: TRBD2; CDR3 protein: CASSLRGLAESTDTQYF; CDR3 DNA: TGTGCCAGCAGCTTACGGGGACTAGCGGAAAGCACAGATACGCAGTATTTT
V gene: TRBV19; clone size: few; J gene: TRBJ1-5; D gene: .; CDR3 protein: CASTPQRGSNQPQHF; CDR3 DNA: TGTGCCAGTACTCCCCAGCGCGGTAGCAATCAGCCCCAGCATTTT
V gene: TRBV6-6; clone size: .; J gene: TRBJ1-4; D gene: .; CDR3 protein: CASSDPGTFNEKLFF; CDR3 DNA: TGTGCCAGCAGCGACCCAGGGACTTTTAATGAAAAACTGTTTTTT
V gene: TRBV18; clone size: once; J gene: TRBJ1-2; D gene: TRBD1; CDR3 protein: CASSPPGDSYGYTF; CDR3 DNA: TGTGCCAGCTCACCACCGGGGGACAGCTATGGCTACACCTTC
V gene: TRBV28; clone size: .; J gene: TRBJ2-3; D gene: .; CDR3 protein: CASSSRDPRFTDTQYF; CDR3 DNA: TGTGCCAGCAGTTCCCGGGACCCTAGGTTCACAGATACGCAGTATTTT
V gene: TRBV6-1; clone size: .; J gene: TRBJ2-1; D gene: TRBD2; CDR3 protein: CAIVAGEGYNEQFF; CDR3 DNA: TGTGCCATCGTAGCGGGAGAGGGCTACAATGAGCAGTTCTTC
V gene: TRBV6-5; clone size: .; J gene: TRBJ2-2; D gene: .; CDR3 protein: CASSYRRNTGELFF; CDR3 DNA: TGTGCCAGCAGTTACCGGAGGAACACCGGGGAGCTGTTTTTT
V gene: TRBV7-7; clone size: .; J gene: TRBJ2-1; D gene: TRBD1; CDR3 protein: CASSLGQGSYNEQFF; CDR3 DNA: TGTGCCAGCAGCTTAGGACAGGGCTCCTACAATGAGCAGTTCTTC
V gene: TRBV14; clone size: .; J gene: TRBJ1-4; D gene: .; CDR3 protein: CASSQDFFPTTVRGEKLFF; CDR3 DNA: TGTGCCAGCAGCCAAGATTTTTTCCCGACGACAGTCAGAGGTGAAAAACTGTTTTTT
V gene: TRBV18; clone size: once; J gene: TRBJ2-5; D gene: .; CDR3 protein: CASSQGVQETQYF; CDR3 DNA: TGTGCCAGCTCACAAGGGGTTCAAGAGACCCAGTACTTC
V gene: TRBV21-1; clone size: .; J gene: TRBJ2-1; D gene: .; CDR3 protein: CASSSVGQFF; CDR3 DNA: TGTGCCAGCAGCTCCGTCGGGCAGTTCTTC
V gene: TRBV18; clone size: .; J gene: TRBJ2-7; D gene: .; CDR3 protein: CASSPQGGASDEQYF; CDR3 DNA: TGTGCCAGCTCACCCCAGGGCGGGGCTTCAGACGAGCAGTACTTC
V gene: TRBV4-3; clone size: .; J gene: TRBJ2-7; D gene: .; CDR3 protein: CASSPLESERQYF; CDR3 DNA: TGCGCCAGCAGTCCGTTAGAGAGTGAAAGGCAGTACTTC
V gene: TRBV29-1; clone size: .; J gene: TRBJ1-5; D gene: TRBD1; CDR3 protein: CSVGQGPSGGNQPQHF; CDR3 DNA: TGCAGCGTTGGACAGGGGCCCTCAGGGGGCAATCAGCCCCAGCATTTT
V gene: TRBV7-2; clone size: few; J gene: TRBJ1-1; D gene: TRBD1; CDR3 protein: CASNQQGMNTEAFF; CDR3 DNA: TGTGCCAGCAACCAACAGGGGATGAACACTGAAGCTTTCTTT
V gene: TRBV6-6; clone size: .; J gene: TRBJ2-3; D gene: TRBD2; CDR3 protein: CASRQSAGGGTDTQYF; CDR3 DNA: TGTGCCAGCAGGCAGAGCGCGGGAGGGGGCACAGATACGCAGTATTTT
V gene: TRBV11-2; clone size: .; J gene: TRBJ1-2; D gene: .; CDR3 protein: CASSLQYGYTF; CDR3 DNA: TGTGCCAGCAGCTTACAGTATGGCTACACCTTC
V gene: TRBV5-6; clone size: .; J gene: TRBJ2-1; D gene: .; CDR3 protein: CASSFSTGTAVEQFF; CDR3 DNA: TGTGCCAGCAGCTTTTCGACAGGCACGGCCGTTGAGCAGTTCTTC
V gene: TRBV14; clone size: once; J gene: TRBJ2-6; D gene: .; CDR3 protein: CASARLASPSGANVLTF; CDR3 DNA: TGTGCCAGCGCTCGTCTAGCCTCCCCCTCTGGGGCCAACGTCCTGACTTTC
V gene: TRBV19; clone size: .; J gene: TRBJ2-7; D gene: .; CDR3 protein: CASSIEGRAIHEQYF; CDR3 DNA: TGTGCCAGTAGTATAGAGGGCAGGGCGATCCACGAGCAGTACTTC